Each of the 9 T cell receptor beta chains below was sequenced from the same sample in a study of blood T cell repertoires in COVID-19. The data were produced by immunoSEQ multiplex PCR, yet TCRdb's version contains in-frame clones alone and is incomplete. The data show about 200,000 clones, 85% seen once. Sequenced sample: peripheral blood. These receptors came from a man aged 55 to 70 with COVID-19, enrolled during active disease.

This clone was counted between two and nine times. The V gene is TRBV30, the J gene TRBJ2-5; no definite D call. Germline V lookup: CDR1 GTSNPN, CDR2 SVGIG (reference sequence). The CDR3 runs 11 residues. V lost 2 bases, J lost 6 bases, and 7 bases lay in between. CDR3 DNA: TGTGCCTGGAGTCTCCCTCAGACCCAGTACTTC. This encodes CAWSLPQTQYF.

The chain combines TRBV14 with TRBJ1-1; TRBD1 is a possible D gene (6 bases). Looked up from germline, CDR1 is SGHDN and CDR2 is FVKESK. There are 16 residues in the CDR3. V was trimmed by 0 bases and J by 4 bases, leaving 15 bases between them. CDR3 loop: CASSQDVGQGSTEAFF. Here the CDR3 DNA reads TGTGCCAGCAGCCAAGATGTCGGCCAGGGGTCCACTGAAGCTTTCTTT.

The rearrangement links TRBV6-1 to TRBJ1-5; 7 bases are shared with TRBD1. Germline V gives CDR1 MNHNS, CDR2 SASEGT. The V gene end was trimmed by 4 bases and the J gene end by 9 bases; junction bases not matched to a gene: 15. The CDR3 runs 16 residues. The CDR3 DNA reads TGTGCCAGCAGTGCAAGTAGGGGGCGCTTATGGCTGCCCCAGCATTTT. Translating gives CASSASRGRLWLPQHF.

The chain uses TRBV24-1 and TRBJ1-2; 7 nucleotides agree with TRBD1. The CDR3 loop spans 15 amino acids. CDR1 is KGHDR and CDR2 is SFDVKD in the germline V gene. The V and J ends lost 5 bases and 4 bases, in that order; junction bases with no gene match: 9. CDR3 coding DNA: TGTGCCACCAGTGCTGAGAAGACAGGGAGCTATGGCTACACCTTC. Its protein is CATSAEKTGSYGYTF.

CDR3 nucleotide sequence: TGTGCCTGGAGTGTACGGGGGGCCGCCACCGCGGCCCAGTACTTC. Translation gives CAWSVRGAATAAQYF. The V and J genes are TRBV30 and TRBJ2-5; D perhaps matches TRBD2 (7 bases). CDR3 size: 15 residues. The germline V and J ends were trimmed by 0 bases and 9 bases, with 20 bases remaining between them. Germline loops: CDR1 GTSNPN, CDR2 SVGIG (reference sequence).

This clone occurred a few times. The chain combines TRBV4-2 with TRBJ2-2; 9 bases are a match to TRBD2. The CDR3 has 18 residues. Per germline, CDR1 LGHNA and CDR2 YNFKEQ. V was pared by 1 base and J by 4 bases, with 10 bases of the junction left unmatched. The CDR3 DNA reads as TGTGCCAGCAGCCAAGTCTTCGGGGGACTAGCTAGCACCGGGGAGCTGTTTTTT. Residues: CASSQVFGGLASTGELFF.

Only a few counts were recorded for this clone. The genes are TRBV12-3 or TRBV12-4 and TRBJ1-1; 12 positions agree with TRBD1. V shed 6 bases, J shed 10 bases, and the junction held 6 bases outside the gene matches. There are 13 residues in the CDR3. The CDR3 DNA is TGTGCCAGCAGCGGGACAGGGGGCCGCGGAGCTTTCTTT. Translated, it gives CASSGTGGRGAFF.

The chain carries TRBV3-1 (or the pseudogene TRBV3-2) and TRBJ1-2; 7 nucleotides match TRBD1. Germline CDR1 LGHDT, CDR2 YNNKEL (reference sequence). CDR3 length: 15 residues. With 1 base clipped from V and 5 bases from J, the junction kept 7 bases outside the gene matches. CDR3 sequence reads: CASSQGRGLEYGYTF. The CDR3, as DNA: TGTGCCAGCAGCCAAGGAAGGGGGCTCGAATATGGCTACACCTTC.

The chain carries TRBV7-9 and TRBJ1-3; a weak D match, TRBD1 (6 bases). Germline V gives CDR1 SEHNR, CDR2 FQNEAQ (reference sequence). Trimming removed 5 bases from V and 2 bases from J, with 13 bases in between. The CDR3 length is 15 residues. This CDR3 reads CASSLQQGAGNTIYF. In DNA form, the CDR3 reads TGTGCCAGCAGCCTACAACAGGGTGCTGGAAACACCATATATTTT.